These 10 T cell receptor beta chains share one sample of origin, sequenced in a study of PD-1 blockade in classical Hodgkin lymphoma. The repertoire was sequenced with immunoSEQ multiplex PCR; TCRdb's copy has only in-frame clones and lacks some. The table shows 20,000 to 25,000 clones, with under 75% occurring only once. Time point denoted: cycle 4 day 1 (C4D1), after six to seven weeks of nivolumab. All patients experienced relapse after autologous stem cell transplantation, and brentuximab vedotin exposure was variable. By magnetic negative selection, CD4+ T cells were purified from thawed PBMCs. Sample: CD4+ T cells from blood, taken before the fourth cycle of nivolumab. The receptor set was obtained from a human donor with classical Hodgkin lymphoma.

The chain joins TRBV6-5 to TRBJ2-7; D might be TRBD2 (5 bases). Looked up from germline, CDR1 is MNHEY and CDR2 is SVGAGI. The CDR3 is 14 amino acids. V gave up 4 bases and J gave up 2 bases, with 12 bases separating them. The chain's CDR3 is CASSFIDGAYEQYF. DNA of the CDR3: TGTGCCAGCAGTTTCATCGACGGGGCCTACGAGCAGTACTTC.

The DNA for the CDR3 is TGTGCCAGCTCACCACTACCGAGGGGAGGGGAAAAACTGTTTTTT. It codes for CASSPLPRGGEKLFF. V gene TRBV18 combines with J gene TRBJ1-4; the D gene is possibly TRBD1 (5 bases). This CDR3 is 15 amino acids long. V dropped 1 base and J dropped 8 bases, with 14 bases sitting between them. In germline, CDR1 is KGHSH, CDR2 LQKENI.

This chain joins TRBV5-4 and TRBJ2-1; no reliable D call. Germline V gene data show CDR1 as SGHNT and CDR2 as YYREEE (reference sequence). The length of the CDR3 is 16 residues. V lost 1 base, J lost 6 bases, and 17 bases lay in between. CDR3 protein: CASSLLGPSHFNEQFF. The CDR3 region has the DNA TGTGCCAGCAGCTTGCTTGGGCCAAGCCACTTCAATGAGCAGTTCTTC.

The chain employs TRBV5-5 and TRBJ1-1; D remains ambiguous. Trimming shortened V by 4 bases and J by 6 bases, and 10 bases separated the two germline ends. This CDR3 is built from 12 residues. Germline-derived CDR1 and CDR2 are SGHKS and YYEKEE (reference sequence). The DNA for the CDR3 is TGTGCCAGCAGCCCATGGCGGGCTGAAGCTTTCTTT. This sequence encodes CASSPWRAEAFF.

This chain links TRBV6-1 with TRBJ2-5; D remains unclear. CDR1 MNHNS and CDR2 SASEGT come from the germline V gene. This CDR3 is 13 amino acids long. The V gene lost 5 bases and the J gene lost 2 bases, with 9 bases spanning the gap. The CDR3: CASSWADQETQYF. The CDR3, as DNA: TGTGCCAGCAGTTGGGCAGATCAAGAGACCCAGTACTTC.

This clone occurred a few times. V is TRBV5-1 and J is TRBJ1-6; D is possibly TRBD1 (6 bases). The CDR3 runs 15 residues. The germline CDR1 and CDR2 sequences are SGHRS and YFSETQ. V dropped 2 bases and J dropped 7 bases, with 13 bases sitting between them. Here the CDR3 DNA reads TGCGCCAGCAGCTTTGCACAGGGCGGGAATTCACCCCTCCACTTT. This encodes CASSFAQGGNSPLHF.

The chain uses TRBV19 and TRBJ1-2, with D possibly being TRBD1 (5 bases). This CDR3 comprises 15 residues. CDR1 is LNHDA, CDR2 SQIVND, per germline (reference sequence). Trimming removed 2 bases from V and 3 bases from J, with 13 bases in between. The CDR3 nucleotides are TGTGCCAGTAGTATAACCGGGGGTCCAGACTATGGCTACACCTTC. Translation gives CASSITGGPDYGYTF.

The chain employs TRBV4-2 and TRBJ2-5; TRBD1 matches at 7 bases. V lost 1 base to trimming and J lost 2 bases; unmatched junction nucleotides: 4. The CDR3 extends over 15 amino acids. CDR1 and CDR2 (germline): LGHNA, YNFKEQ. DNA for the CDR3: TGTGCCAGCAGCCAAGGTGGGACAGAACAAGAGACCCAGTACTTC. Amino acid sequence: CASSQGGTEQETQYF.

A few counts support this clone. The CDR3 sequence is CASSENRVNEQFF. The DNA of the CDR3 is TGTGCCAGCAGTGAAAACAGGGTCAATGAGCAGTTCTTC. The chain carries TRBV6-1 and TRBJ2-1, with TRBD1 as a possible D gene (6 bases). Germline V gene data show CDR1 as MNHNS and CDR2 as SASEGT. Trimming took 2 bases from V and 6 from J, leaving 8 bases between them. This CDR3 has 13 residues.

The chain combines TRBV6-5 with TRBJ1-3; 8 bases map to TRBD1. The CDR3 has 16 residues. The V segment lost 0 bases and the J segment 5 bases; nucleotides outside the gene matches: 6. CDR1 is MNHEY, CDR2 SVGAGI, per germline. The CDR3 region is CASSYSRTGWRNTIYF. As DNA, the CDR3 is TGTGCCAGCAGTTACTCGAGGACAGGGTGGAGAAACACCATATATTTT.